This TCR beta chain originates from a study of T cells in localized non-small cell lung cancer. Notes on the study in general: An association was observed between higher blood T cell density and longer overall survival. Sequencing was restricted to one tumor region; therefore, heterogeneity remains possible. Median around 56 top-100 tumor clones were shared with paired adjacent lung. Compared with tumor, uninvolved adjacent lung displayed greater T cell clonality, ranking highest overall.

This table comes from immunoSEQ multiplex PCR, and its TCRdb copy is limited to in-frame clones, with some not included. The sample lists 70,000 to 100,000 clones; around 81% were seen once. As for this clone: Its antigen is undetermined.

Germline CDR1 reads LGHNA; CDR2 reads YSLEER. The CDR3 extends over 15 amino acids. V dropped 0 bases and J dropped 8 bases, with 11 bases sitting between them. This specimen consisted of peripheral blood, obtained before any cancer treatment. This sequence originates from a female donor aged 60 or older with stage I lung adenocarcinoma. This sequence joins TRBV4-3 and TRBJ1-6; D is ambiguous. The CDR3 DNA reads TGCGCCAGCAGCCAAGATAGGAGTGCGGATTCACCCCTCCACTTT. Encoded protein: CASSQDRSADSPLHF.